Presented here are 3 T cell receptor beta chains from one specimen sequenced in a study of cytomegalovirus exposure and HLA in healthy donors. Data came from immunoSEQ multiplex PCR; TCRdb stores just in-frame clones and leaves some out. This table holds approximately 220,000 clones, approximately 80% found once. The sequenced sample was PBMCs. The source is a woman in her 30s in good health and CMV-seropositive.

The V and J genes are TRBV5-1 and TRBJ2-7; D perhaps matches TRBD1 (5 bases). The V gene's germline CDR1 is SGHRS and CDR2 YFSETQ. This CDR3 has 15 residues. Trimming removed 0 bases at V and 3 bases at J, with 13 bases between. The CDR3 DNA reads TGCGCCAGCAGCTTGGCCGATGACAGTATCTACGAGCAGTACTTC. Translation: CASSLADDSIYEQYF.

Only a few counts were recorded for this clone. The chain has TRBV7-2 and TRBJ1-2; no reliable D call. CDR1 is SGHTA and CDR2 is FQGNSA in the germline V gene. The germline V and J ends were trimmed by 5 bases and 8 bases, with 15 bases remaining between them. The CDR3 consists of 13 residues. CDR3 region: CASSQTFREGYTF. The CDR3 DNA follows: TGTGCCAGCAGCCAAACTTTCAGAGAAGGCTACACCTTC.

This rearrangement joins TRBV11-2 to TRBJ2-1; D ambiguous. The CDR3 has 14 residues. Trimming pared 1 base from V and 3 bases from J, leaving 7 bases between. The germline V gene encodes CDR1 SGHAT and CDR2 FQNNGV. CDR3 nucleotides: TGTGCCAGCAGCTTAGCGGGCGGCTACAATGAGCAGTTCTTC. This sequence encodes CASSLAGGYNEQFF.